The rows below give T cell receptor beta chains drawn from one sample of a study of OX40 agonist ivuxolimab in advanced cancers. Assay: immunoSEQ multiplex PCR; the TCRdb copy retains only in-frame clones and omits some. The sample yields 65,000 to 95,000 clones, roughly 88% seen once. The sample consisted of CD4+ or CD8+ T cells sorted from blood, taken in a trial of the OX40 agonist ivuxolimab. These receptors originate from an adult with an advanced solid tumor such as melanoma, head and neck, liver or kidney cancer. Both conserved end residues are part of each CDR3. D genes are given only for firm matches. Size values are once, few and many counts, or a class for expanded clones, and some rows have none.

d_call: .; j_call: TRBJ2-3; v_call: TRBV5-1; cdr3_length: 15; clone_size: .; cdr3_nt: TGCGCCAGCAGCCCGGGGCGCGGGAGCACAGATACGCAGTATTTT; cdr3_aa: CASSPGRGSTDTQYF
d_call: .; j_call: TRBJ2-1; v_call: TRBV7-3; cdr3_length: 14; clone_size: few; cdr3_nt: TGTGCCAGCAGCTTACCGTCACTCAGGGGAGGTATGTTCTTC; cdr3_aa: CASSLPSLRGGMFF
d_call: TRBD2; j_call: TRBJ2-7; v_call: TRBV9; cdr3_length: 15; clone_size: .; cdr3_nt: TGTGCCAGCAGCGTAGCTAGCGGGAGGGGGGACGAGCAGTACTTC; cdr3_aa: CASSVASGRGDEQYF
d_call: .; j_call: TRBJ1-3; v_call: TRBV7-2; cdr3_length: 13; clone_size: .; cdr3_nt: TGTGCCAGCAGCTTAGATTCTAGAAACACCATATATTTT; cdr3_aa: CASSLDSRNTIYF
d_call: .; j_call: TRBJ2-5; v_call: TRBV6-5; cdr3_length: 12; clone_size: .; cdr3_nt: TGTGCCAGCAGTTGGGATAGGGAGACCCAGTACTTC; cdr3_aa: CASSWDRETQYF
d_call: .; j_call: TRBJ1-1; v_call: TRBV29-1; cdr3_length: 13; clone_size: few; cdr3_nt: TGCAGCGTTGTTCCCAGAATGAACACTGAAGCTTTCTTT; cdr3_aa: CSVVPRMNTEAFF
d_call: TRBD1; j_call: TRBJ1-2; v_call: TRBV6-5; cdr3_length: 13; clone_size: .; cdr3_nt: TGTGCCAGCAGCCAGACAGGGTTCTATGGCTACACCTTC; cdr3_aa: CASSQTGFYGYTF
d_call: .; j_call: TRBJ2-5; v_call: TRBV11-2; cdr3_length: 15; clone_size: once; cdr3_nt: TGTGCCAGCAGCCTACCATGGGGGGCGGGTGAGACCCAGTACTTC; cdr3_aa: CASSLPWGAGETQYF
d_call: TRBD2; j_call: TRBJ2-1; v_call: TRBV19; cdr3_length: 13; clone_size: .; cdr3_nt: TGTGCCAGTAGCCGACTAGCCGGTAATGAGCAGTTCTTC; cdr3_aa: CASSRLAGNEQFF
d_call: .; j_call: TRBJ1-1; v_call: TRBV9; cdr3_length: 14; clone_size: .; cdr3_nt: TGTGCCAGCAGCGTACCGCCGGGTAACACTGAAGCTTTCTTT; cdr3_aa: CASSVPPGNTEAFF
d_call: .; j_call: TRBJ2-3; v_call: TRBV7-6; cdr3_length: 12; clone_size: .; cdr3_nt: TGTGCCAGCAGTTATCTAGGTGACACGCAGTATTTT; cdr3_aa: CASSYLGDTQYF
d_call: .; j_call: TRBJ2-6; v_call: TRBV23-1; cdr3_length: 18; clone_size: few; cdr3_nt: TGCGCCAGCAGTCCCCCTGGGGGACGCAGCTCTGGGGCCAACGTCCTGACTTTC; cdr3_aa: CASSPPGGRSSGANVLTF